Shown below are 15 T cell receptor beta chains from a single sample sequenced in a study of regulatory T cells in long-lasting Graves disease (dated by TCRdb to the early 2020s). Interpreted using the paper, the time point label stands for: newly diagnosed GD, antithyroid drugs for less than 3 months. For both TCR sequencing and RNA sequencing, RNA was extracted from PBMCs using TRIzol. Receptor amplification or capture employed multiplex PCR. For sequencing, an Illumina HiSeq 4000 was employed. CDR3 regions were amplified by Arm-PCR with iRepertoire HTBI primers to construct TCR beta libraries. The raw public reads went through TCRdb reprocessing: fastp at Q25, MiXCR clone calling, in-frame beta chains kept. Rows merge per CDR3 protein into single entries with the most common DNA and genes. The sample data list roughly 560,000 distinct CDR3 sequences, and 9.5% to 15% of these were observed just once. The top ten clones comprise roughly 8.2% of the sample.

The same specimen was also included in a second study, on T cells in Graves' hyperthyroidism and ophthalmopathy.

The sequences come from peripheral blood mononuclear cells (PBMCs), collected at new diagnosis, from a patient treated with antithyroid drugs. These receptors were taken from a woman aged 25-40 years with Graves disease. Donor details come from another sample of the same person, matched by shared clones.

A few counts support this clonotype. The chain uses TRBV20-1 and TRBJ2-4, with 8 positions matching TRBD1. The CDR3 extends over 12 amino acids. Per the germline V gene, CDR1 is DFQATT and CDR2 is SNEGSKA (reference sequence). CDR3 loop: CRVLTGENIQYF. The CDR3 DNA follows: TGCAGGGTTCTGACAGGGGAAAACATTCAGTACTTC.

This clonotype was seen ten or more times. The chain is built from TRBV28 and TRBJ2-7, with 8 positions matching TRBD2. The CDR3 spans 16 residues. Looked up from germline, CDR1 is MDHEN and CDR2 is SYDVKM. The ends lost 4 bases at V and 5 bases at J; junction bases unmatched: 13. CDR3 nucleotides: TGTGCCAGCAGTTCCACAAGCGGGAGACCGGCTGACGAGCAGTACTTC. Its protein product is CASSSTSGRPADEQYF.

This clonotype occurred many times. V is TRBV11-2 and J is TRBJ2-7; D unclear. Germline CDR1 reads SGHAT; CDR2 reads FQNNGV. The V end was cut by 5 bases, the J end by 3 bases, with 5 bases between. The CDR3 sequence is 11 residues long. The DNA of the CDR3 is TGTGCCAGCAGCAATTTCTACGAGCAGTACTTC. Amino acids: CASSNFYEQYF.

This sequence joins TRBV12-3 or TRBV12-4 and TRBJ2-3, with 8 bases fitting TRBD2. This CDR3 region has 17 residues. V shed 2 bases and J 0 bases; nucleotides not matched to a gene: 7. CDR3 bases: TGTGCCAGCAGTTTATCCCTCACTAGCGGTAGCACAGATACGCAGTATTTT. This sequence encodes CASSLSLTSGSTDTQYF.

The chain couples TRBV6-1 to TRBJ2-7; perhaps TRBD2 as D (5 bases). This CDR3 region has 15 residues. In germline, CDR1 is MNHNS, CDR2 SASEGT. Between the trimmed V and J ends, which lost 6 bases and 0 bases, there was a span of 15 bases. The DNA for the CDR3 is TGTGCCAGCAGCCAGCGGTTAGCCACCTCCTACGAGCAGTACTTC. Its protein product is CASSQRLATSYEQYF.

The gene calls are TRBV4-2 and TRBJ1-1, with a possible D match to TRBD1 (5 bases). The V gene's germline CDR1 is LGHNA and CDR2 YNFKEQ. This CDR3 has 16 amino acids. V lost 1 base and J lost 5, with 17 bases in between. DNA of the CDR3: TGTGCCAGCAGCCAAGTTGACCAGGGAGGCTTGACTGAAGCTTTCTTT. Residues: CASSQVDQGGLTEAFF.

The chain carries TRBV7-9 and TRBJ2-2; TRBD1 aligns across 7 bases. Germline CDR1 SEHNR, CDR2 FQNEAQ (reference sequence). The ends lost 2 bases at V and 9 bases at J; junction bases unmatched: 9. The CDR3 spans 15 residues. This chain's CDR3 is CASSLKQGKPRELFF. CDR3 bases: TGTGCCAGCAGCTTAAAACAGGGGAAACCACGGGAGCTGTTTTTT.

This clonotype appeared a few times. This chain joins TRBV20-1 and TRBJ2-2; D remains unclear. The ends were cut back, 0 bases at V and 0 bases at J, with 11 bases in the middle. The germline CDR1 and CDR2 sequences are DFQATT and SNEGSKA (reference sequence). CDR3 length: 16 residues. CDR3 bases: TGCAGTGCTAGAGATCTTCTGCGAACGAACACCGGGGAGCTGTTTTTT. It translates to CSARDLLRTNTGELFF.

The chain has TRBV4-3 and TRBJ2-3; 7 bases fit TRBD2. This CDR3 comprises 17 residues. V lost 4 bases, J lost 2 bases, and 12 bases stayed unmatched. Germline-derived CDR1 and CDR2 are LGHNA and YSLEER. The CDR3 nucleotides are TGCGCCAGCAGCCCTACCCCGGGCCTAGCGGACACAGATACGCAGTATTTT. This gives the protein CASSPTPGLADTDTQYF.

This clonotype was seen many times. This sequence joins TRBV11-2 and TRBJ2-7, with 9 bases aligning to TRBD1. Germline CDR1 reads SGHAT; CDR2 reads FQNNGV. V shed 3 bases and J 7 bases; nucleotides not matched to a gene: 13. This CDR3 is 16 amino acids long. The CDR3 nucleotides are TGTGCCAGCAGCTTGGTCTGGACAGGGGACGGGATAGAGCAGTACTTC. Its protein product is CASSLVWTGDGIEQYF.

This clonotype was recorded a few times. The rearrangement uses TRBV4-1 and TRBJ1-1; a possible D gene is TRBD1 (6 bases). V dropped 2 bases and J dropped 5 bases, with 15 bases sitting between them. This CDR3 is 15 amino acids long. Germline CDR1 is MGHRA and CDR2 is YSYEKL. In nucleotides, the CDR3 is TGCGCCAGCAGCCAAAAAACCAGGGGAGGTACTGAAGCTTTCTTT. Its protein product is CASSQKTRGGTEAFF.

In this sample, this clonotype turned up a few times. The chain has TRBV15 and TRBJ2-2, with D possibly being TRBD2 (5 bases). Germline V gene lookup returns CDR1 LNHNV and CDR2 YYDKDF (reference sequence). CDR3 length: 14 residues. With 1 base removed from V and 8 bases from J, the gap between germline ends came to 11 bases. The CDR3: CATSRAGVGGELFF. CDR3 coding DNA: TGTGCCACCAGCAGAGCCGGGGTCGGGGGGGAGCTGTTTTTT.

This clonotype was seen only a few times. The CDR3 DNA reads as TGTGCCAGCAGTTTATCAGAATCCGGGACAGGGGGGTCCGGCGAGCAGTACTTC. This translates into CASSLSESGTGGSGEQYF. The genes are TRBV27 and TRBJ2-7; 11 bases agree with TRBD1. This CDR3 contains 18 residues. V gave up 0 bases and J gave up 6 bases; unmatched junction bases: 13. The germline V gene has CDR1 MNHEY and CDR2 SMNVEV (reference sequence).

This clonotype occurred many times. The gene calls are TRBV27 and TRBJ1-5; D may be TRBD1 (6 bases). This CDR3 spans 15 amino acids. The V and J ends lost 2 bases and 4 bases respectively, with 12 bases between them. The germline V gene encodes CDR1 MNHEY and CDR2 SMNVEV (reference sequence). CDR3 in DNA: TGTGCCAGCAGTTTAGGGGGGGGCGCGAATCAGCCCCAGCATTTT. Residues: CASSLGGGANQPQHF.

This clonotype was seen repeatedly, ten times or more. The chain is built from TRBV19 and TRBJ2-7; D call uncertain. CDR1 LNHDA and CDR2 SQIVND come from the germline V gene (reference sequence). The CDR3 runs 12 residues. Deletions cut 4 bases from V and 3 bases from J, with 7 bases between. The CDR3 sequence: CASSTINYEQYF. DNA of the CDR3: TGTGCCAGTAGTACCATTAACTACGAGCAGTACTTC.